The subject of this entry is one T cell receptor beta chain. Original data processing: Reference gene primer amplification gave estimated nucleated cell counts. Profiled with immunoSEQ multiplex PCR; TCRdb holds only in-frame clones, not every one. V and J calls and clone size come straight from that table; D and trimming were deduced from the DNA. The table includes fewer than 250,000 clones, 83% detected once. These data belong to a study of blood T cell repertoires in COVID-19. The wider study: Samples of COVID-19 (acute and convalescent) were obtained from the United States, Italy and Spain. Sources were T cells, B-cell-depleted T cells, or PBMCs; the material itself was cDNA or gDNA.

From germline, CDR1 is LNHNV and CDR2 YYDKDF (reference sequence). Unmatched junction bases numbered 7, after V lost 1 base and J lost 1 base. The CDR3 consists of 17 residues. Sequencing input: peripheral blood. The rearrangement links TRBV15 to TRBJ2-7; 10 bases are a match to TRBD2. This receptor was taken from a woman between 45 and 60 years old with acute or convalescent COVID-19. In nucleotides, the CDR3 is TGTGCCACCAGCAGAGGGGTAGGAGCGGGAGGGTCCTACGAGCAGTACTTC. Its protein is CATSRGVGAGGSYEQYF.